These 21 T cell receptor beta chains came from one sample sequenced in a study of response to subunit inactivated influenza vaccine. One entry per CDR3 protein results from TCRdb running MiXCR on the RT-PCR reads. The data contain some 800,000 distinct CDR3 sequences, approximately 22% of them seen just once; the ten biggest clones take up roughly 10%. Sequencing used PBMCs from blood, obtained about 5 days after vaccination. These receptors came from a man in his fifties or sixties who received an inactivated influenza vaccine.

This chain's CDR3 is CASRTGTPVKTQYF. As DNA, the CDR3 is TGTGCCAGCAGAACCGGGACTCCGGTCAAAACCCAGTACTTC. The V gene is TRBV12-3 or TRBV12-4, the J gene TRBJ2-5; D might be TRBD2 (6 bases). The CDR3 covers 14 residues. Deletions cut 6 bases from V and 8 bases from J, with 19 bases between.

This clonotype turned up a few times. The CDR3 here is CSARSLPPVEQYF. CDR3 DNA sequence: TGCAGTGCTAGGTCACTGCCACCGGTCGAGCAGTACTTC. This rearrangement joins TRBV20-1 to TRBJ2-7; D not certain. CDR1 is DFQATT and CDR2 is SNEGSKA in the germline V gene (reference sequence). The CDR3 runs 13 residues. V was clipped by 3 bases and J by 6 bases, with 15 bases between them.

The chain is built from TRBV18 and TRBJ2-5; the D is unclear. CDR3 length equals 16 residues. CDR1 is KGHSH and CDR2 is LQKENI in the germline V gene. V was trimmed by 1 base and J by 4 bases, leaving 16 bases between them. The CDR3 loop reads CASSPRQRTDRETQYF. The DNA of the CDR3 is TGTGCCAGCTCACCACGTCAGAGGACGGATCGAGAGACCCAGTACTTC.

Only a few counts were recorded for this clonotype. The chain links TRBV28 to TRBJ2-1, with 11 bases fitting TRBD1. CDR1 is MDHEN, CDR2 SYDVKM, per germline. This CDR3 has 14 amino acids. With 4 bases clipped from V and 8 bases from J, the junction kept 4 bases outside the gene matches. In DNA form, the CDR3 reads TGTGCCAGCAGTTGGGACAGGGGGGCTGATGAGCAGTTCTTC. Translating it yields CASSWDRGADEQFF.

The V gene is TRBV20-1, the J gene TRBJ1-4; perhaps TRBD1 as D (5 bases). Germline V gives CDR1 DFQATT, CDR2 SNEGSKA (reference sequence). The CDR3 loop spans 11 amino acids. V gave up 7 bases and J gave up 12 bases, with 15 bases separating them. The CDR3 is CSVGTERQLFF. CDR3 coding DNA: TGCAGTGTAGGGACCGAACGTCAACTGTTTTTT.

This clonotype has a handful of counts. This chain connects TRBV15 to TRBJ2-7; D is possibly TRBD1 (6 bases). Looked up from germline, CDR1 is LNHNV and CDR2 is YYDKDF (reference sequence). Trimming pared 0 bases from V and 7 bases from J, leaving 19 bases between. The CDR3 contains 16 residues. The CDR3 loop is CATSRDTGHQWREQYF. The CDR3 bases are TGTGCCACCAGCAGAGATACGGGACATCAGTGGAGGGAGCAGTACTTC.

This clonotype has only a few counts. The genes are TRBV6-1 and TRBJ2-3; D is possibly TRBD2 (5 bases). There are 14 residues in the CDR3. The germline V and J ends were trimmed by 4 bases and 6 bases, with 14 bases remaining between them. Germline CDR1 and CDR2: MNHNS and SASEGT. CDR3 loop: CASSAGLLYDTQYF. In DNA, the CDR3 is TGTGCCAGCAGTGCCGGACTTTTATATGATACGCAGTATTTT.

The CDR3 nucleotides read TGCAGCGTTGAAAGACCGAGAGGCAATGACCTTTCACTCGCTGAAGCTTTCTTT. Its translation is CSVERPRGNDLSLAEAFF. The chain combines TRBV29-1 with TRBJ1-1; D is unresolved. The ends were cut back, 2 bases at V and 6 bases at J, with 28 bases in the middle. Germline V gene sequence: CDR1 SQVTM, CDR2 ANQGSEA. This CDR3 is built from 18 residues.

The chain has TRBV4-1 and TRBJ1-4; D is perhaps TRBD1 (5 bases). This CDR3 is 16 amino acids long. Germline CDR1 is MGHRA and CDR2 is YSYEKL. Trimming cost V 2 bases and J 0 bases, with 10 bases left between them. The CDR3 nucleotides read TGCGCCAGCAGCCAAAAGGAGACAGCAACTAATGAAAAACTGTTTTTT. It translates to CASSQKETATNEKLFF.

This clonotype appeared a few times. The CDR3 region is CASTTDNLNTEAFF. CDR3 nucleotide sequence: TGCGCCAGCACAACCGACAATCTGAACACTGAAGCTTTCTTT. The chain links TRBV5-1 to TRBJ1-1; D gene uncertain. CDR1 is SGHRS, CDR2 YFSETQ, per germline. The CDR3 covers 14 residues. V dropped 6 bases and J dropped 0 bases, with 12 bases sitting between them.

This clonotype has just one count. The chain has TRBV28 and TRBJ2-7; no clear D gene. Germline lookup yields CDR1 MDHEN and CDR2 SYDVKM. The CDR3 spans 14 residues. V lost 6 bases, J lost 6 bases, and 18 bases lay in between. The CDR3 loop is CASSPFSTKPEQYF. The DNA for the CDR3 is TGTGCCAGCAGCCCTTTTTCCACAAAGCCCGAGCAGTACTTC. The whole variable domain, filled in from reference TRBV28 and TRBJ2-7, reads DVKVTQSSRYLVKRTGEKVFLECVQDMDHENMFWYRQDPGLGLRLIYFSYDVKMKEKGDIPEGYSVSREKKERFSLILESASTNQTSMYLCASSPFSTKPEQYFGPGTRLTVT.

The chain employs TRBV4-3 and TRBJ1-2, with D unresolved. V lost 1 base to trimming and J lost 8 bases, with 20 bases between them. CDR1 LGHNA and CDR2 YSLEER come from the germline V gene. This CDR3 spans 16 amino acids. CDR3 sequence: CASSQGLQRRRLGYTF. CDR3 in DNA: TGCGCCAGCAGCCAAGGCCTACAGCGAAGGAGGCTGGGCTACACCTTC.

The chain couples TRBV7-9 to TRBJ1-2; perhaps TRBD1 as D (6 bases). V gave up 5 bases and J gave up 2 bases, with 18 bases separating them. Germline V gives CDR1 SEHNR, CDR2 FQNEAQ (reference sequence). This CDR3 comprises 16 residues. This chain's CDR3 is CASSHPAGGLNYGYTF. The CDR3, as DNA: TGTGCCAGCAGCCACCCTGCCGGGGGCCTCAACTATGGCTACACCTTC.

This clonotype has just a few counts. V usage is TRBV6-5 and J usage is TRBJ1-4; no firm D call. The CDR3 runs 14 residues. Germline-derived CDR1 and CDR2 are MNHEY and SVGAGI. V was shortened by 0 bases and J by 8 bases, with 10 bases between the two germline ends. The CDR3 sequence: CASSYSRDGEKLFF. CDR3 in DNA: TGTGCCAGCAGTTACTCAAGGGATGGGGAAAAACTGTTTTTT.

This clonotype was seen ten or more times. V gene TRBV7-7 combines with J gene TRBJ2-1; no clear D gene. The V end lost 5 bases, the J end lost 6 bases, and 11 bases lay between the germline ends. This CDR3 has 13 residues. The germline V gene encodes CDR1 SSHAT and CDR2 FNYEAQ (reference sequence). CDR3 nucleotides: TGTGCCAGCAGCCTTTCGCTAGGCAATGAGCAGTTCTTC. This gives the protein CASSLSLGNEQFF.

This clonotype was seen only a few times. The CDR3 DNA reads as TGTGCCAGCAGCCAAGAGTGGAGTGAGCAGTACTTC. Protein product: CASSQEWSEQYF. The V and J genes are TRBV3-1 and TRBJ2-7; unclear D gene. V was cut by 0 bases and J by 7 bases, with 7 bases left in between. This CDR3 region has 12 residues. Germline V CDR1 and CDR2: LGHDT, YNNKEL (reference sequence).

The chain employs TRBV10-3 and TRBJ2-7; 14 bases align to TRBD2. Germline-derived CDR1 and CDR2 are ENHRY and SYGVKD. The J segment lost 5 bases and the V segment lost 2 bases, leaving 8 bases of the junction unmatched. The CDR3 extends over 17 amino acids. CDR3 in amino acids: CAISEVPGLAGVDEQYF. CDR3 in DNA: TGTGCCATCAGTGAGGTGCCGGGACTAGCGGGAGTCGACGAGCAGTACTTC.

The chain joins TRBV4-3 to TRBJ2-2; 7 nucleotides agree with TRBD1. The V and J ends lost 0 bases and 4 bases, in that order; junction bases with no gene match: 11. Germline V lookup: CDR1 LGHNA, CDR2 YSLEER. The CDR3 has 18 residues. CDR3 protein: CASSQERTGGFGTGELFF. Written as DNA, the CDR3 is TGCGCCAGCAGCCAAGAACGGACAGGCGGGTTTGGCACCGGGGAGCTGTTTTTT.

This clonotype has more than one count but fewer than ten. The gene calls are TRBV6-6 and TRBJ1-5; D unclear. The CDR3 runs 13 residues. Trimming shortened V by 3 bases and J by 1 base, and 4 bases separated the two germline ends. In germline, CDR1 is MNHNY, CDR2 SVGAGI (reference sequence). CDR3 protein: CASSYRSNQPQHF. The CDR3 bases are TGTGCCAGCAGTTATAGGAGCAATCAGCCCCAGCATTTT.

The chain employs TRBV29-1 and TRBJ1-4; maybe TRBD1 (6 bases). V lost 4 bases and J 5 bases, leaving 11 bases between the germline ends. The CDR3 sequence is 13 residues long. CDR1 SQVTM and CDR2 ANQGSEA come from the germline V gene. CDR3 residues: CSVARQGNEKLFF. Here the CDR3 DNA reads TGCAGCGTTGCGCGGCAGGGGAATGAAAAACTGTTTTTT. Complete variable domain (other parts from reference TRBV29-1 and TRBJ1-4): SAVISQKPSRDICQRGTSLTIQCQVDSQVTMMFWYRQQPGQSLTLIATANQGSEATYESGFVIDKFPISRPNLTFSTLTVSNMSPEDSSIYLCSVARQGNEKLFFGSGTQLSVL.

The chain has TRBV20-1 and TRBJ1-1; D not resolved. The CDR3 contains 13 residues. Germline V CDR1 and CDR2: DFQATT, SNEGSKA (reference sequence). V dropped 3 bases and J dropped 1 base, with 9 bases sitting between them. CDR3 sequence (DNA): TGCAGTGCTAGTAAAGGACCGAACACTGAAGCTTTCTTT. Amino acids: CSASKGPNTEAFF.